This entry lists 18 T cell receptor beta chains sequenced from one sample in a study of cytomegalovirus exposure and HLA in healthy donors. The primer mix had 60 Vbeta and 13 Jbeta primers. Method: immunoSEQ multiplex PCR; TCRdb's copy keeps in-frame clones and lacks some. The table lists about 72,000 clones. The sequenced material came from PBMCs. The receptors shown here come from a man aged 50 to 60 in good health and CMV-seropositive.

J is TRBJ1-1 and V is TRBV6-6; D remains unclear. Between the trimmed V and J ends, which lost 8 bases and 1 base, there was a span of 5 bases. CDR3 length equals 11 residues. Germline V gene lookup returns CDR1 MNHNY and CDR2 SVGAGI (reference sequence). CDR3 bases: TGTGCCAGCTTCGGGAACACTGAAGCTTTCTTT. Amino acids: CASFGNTEAFF.

This chain's CDR3 is CASRGGRGSSYEQYV. Written as DNA, the CDR3 is TGTGCCAGCAGGGGGGGACGGGGAAGCTCCTACGAGCAGTACGTC. This chain joins TRBV6-1 and TRBJ2-7, with a possible D match to TRBD2 (6 bases). The V and J ends lost 6 bases and 0 bases respectively, with 15 bases between them. Germline CDR1 is MNHNS and CDR2 is SASEGT. This CDR3 contains 15 residues.

V and J are TRBV18 and TRBJ2-2, with TRBD1 matching over 7 bases. Unmatched junction bases numbered 5, after V lost 0 bases and J lost 1 base. The CDR3 spans 17 residues. CDR1 KGHSH and CDR2 LQKENI come from the germline V gene. CDR3 loop: CASSPPVGQMNTGELFF. The CDR3 DNA follows: TGTGCCAGCTCACCACCGGTGGGACAGATGAACACCGGGGAGCTGTTTTTT.

This rearrangement joins TRBV5-1 to TRBJ2-1, with TRBD2 matching 13 bases. The CDR3 is 16 amino acids. V gave up 3 bases and J gave up 3 bases; unmatched junction bases: 3. Germline V gene lookup returns CDR1 SGHRS and CDR2 YFSETQ. The CDR3 sequence: CASSSWTSGSYNEQFF. The CDR3 DNA follows: TGCGCCAGCAGCTCCTGGACTAGCGGGAGCTACAATGAGCAGTTCTTC.

This chain's CDR3 is CASSKTGGASKNIQYF. CDR3 DNA sequence: TGCGCCAGCAGCAAGACAGGGGGCGCATCCAAAAACATTCAGTACTTC. The gene calls are TRBV5-1 and TRBJ2-4, with TRBD1 matching 10 bases. Per germline, CDR1 SGHRS and CDR2 YFSETQ. CDR3 size: 16 residues. V lost 4 bases to trimming and J lost 2 bases; unmatched junction nucleotides: 6.

This chain uses TRBV2 with TRBJ1-3, with 10 bases aligning to TRBD1. The V gene's germline CDR1 is SNHLY and CDR2 FYNNEI. The CDR3 spans 14 residues. After removal of 4 bases from V and 3 bases from J, the junction contained 0 bases not matched to a gene. As DNA, the CDR3 is TGTGCCAGCAGTGGGGACAGGGGTGGAAACACCATATATTTT. Encoded protein: CASSGDRGGNTIYF. The full variable domain, completed using reference TRBV2 and TRBJ1-3, is EPEVTQTPSHQVTQMGQEVILRCVPISNHLYFYWYRQILGQKVEFLVSFYNNEISEKSEIFDDQFSVERPDGSNFTLKIRSTKLEDSAMYFCASSGDRGGNTIYFGEGSWLTVV.

This rearrangement joins TRBV7-3 to TRBJ1-2, with 8 bases matching TRBD1. Germline loops: CDR1 SGHTA, CDR2 FQGTGA. V lost 5 bases to trimming and J lost 4 bases; unmatched junction nucleotides: 9. This CDR3 comprises 15 residues. Here the CDR3 reads CASSPGSTGGYGYTF. CDR3 sequence (DNA): TGTGCCAGCAGCCCCGGGTCCACAGGGGGCTATGGCTACACCTTC. Full variable domain (missing parts from reference TRBV7-3 and TRBJ1-2): GAGVSQTPSNKVTEKGKYVELRCDPISGHTALYWYRQSLGQGPEFLIYFQGTGAADDSGLPNDRFFAVRPEGSVSTLKIQRTERGDSAVYLCASSPGSTGGYGYTFGSGTRLTVV.

The genes are TRBV5-1 and TRBJ2-7; 7 positions agree with TRBD2. The CDR3 is 15 amino acids. The germline CDR1 and CDR2 sequences are SGHRS and YFSETQ. V lost 0 bases to trimming and J lost 5 bases; unmatched junction nucleotides: 8. CDR3 loop: CASSLDGGRSNEQYF. For the CDR3, the DNA is TGCGCCAGCAGCTTGGATGGCGGGAGAAGTAACGAGCAGTACTTC.

The chain combines TRBV2 with TRBJ2-7; the match to TRBD2 covers 7 bases. CDR1 SNHLY and CDR2 FYNNEI come from the germline V gene. The CDR3 runs to 15 residues. Losses at the gene ends were 8 bases for V and 6 bases for J; bases not matched to a gene: 16. CDR3 nucleotides: TGTGCCAGCCAGCGGGATCGAAACTCGGTCTTCGAGCAGTACTTC. This translates into CASQRDRNSVFEQYF.

The chain recombines TRBV30 with TRBJ2-3, with 9 bases aligning to TRBD1. Germline trimming cut 5 bases from V and 3 bases from J; bases unmatched to any gene: 0. Germline V gene data show CDR1 as GTSNPN and CDR2 as SVGIG (reference sequence). This CDR3 has 12 amino acids. The CDR3 here is CAWGQGTDTQYF. The CDR3 nucleotides read TGTGCCTGGGGACAGGGGACAGATACGCAGTATTTT.

V is TRBV7-2 and J is TRBJ2-2; no definite D call. The germline V gene has CDR1 SGHTA and CDR2 FQGNSA. The CDR3 loop spans 13 amino acids. V shed 5 bases and J shed 5 bases, with 9 bases lying between them. The CDR3, as DNA: TGTGCCAGCAGCCGAGGCTGGACCGGGGAGCTGTTTTTT. It yields the protein CASSRGWTGELFF.

V gene TRBV6-1 combines with J gene TRBJ1-2, with a tentative D call TRBD1 (5 bases). The CDR3 covers 14 residues. V lost 5 bases, J lost 7 bases, and 17 bases lay in between. Germline V lookup: CDR1 MNHNS, CDR2 SASEGT. The chain's CDR3 is CASSQGGRAGGYTF. CDR3 sequence (DNA): TGTGCCAGCAGTCAGGGCGGCAGGGCTGGTGGCTACACCTTC.

The chain couples TRBV6-5 to TRBJ2-2; 7 bases line up with TRBD1. Per the germline V gene, CDR1 is MNHEY and CDR2 is SVGAGI. Germline trimming cut 5 bases from V and 7 bases from J; bases unmatched to any gene: 7. The CDR3 has 14 amino acids. The CDR3 bases are TGTGCCAGCAGTCCCCTAGGGACAGTCGGGGAGCTGTTTTTT. Translated, it gives CASSPLGTVGELFF.

The chain recombines TRBV4-1 with TRBJ2-1; 8 bases match TRBD2. CDR1 is MGHRA, CDR2 YSYEKL, per germline. This CDR3 has 16 amino acids. V shed 0 bases and J 2 bases; nucleotides not matched to a gene: 3. The CDR3 sequence is CASSQEGGGTYNEQFF. Here the CDR3 DNA reads TGCGCCAGCAGCCAAGAGGGCGGGGGGACCTACAATGAGCAGTTCTTC.

The chain links TRBV7-2 to TRBJ1-1; TRBD1 aligns across 7 bases. The CDR3 totals 14 residues. The germline V gene has CDR1 SGHTA and CDR2 FQGNSA. The trim removed 6 bases at V and 4 bases at J, leaving 8 bases unmatched. The CDR3 loop is CASSTGALSTEAFF. The CDR3 nucleotides are TGTGCCAGCAGTACAGGGGCCCTATCCACTGAAGCTTTCTTT. The full variable domain, completed using reference TRBV7-2 and TRBJ1-1, is GAGVSQSPSNKVTEKGKDVELRCDPISGHTALYWYRQSLGQGLEFLIYFQGNSAPDKSGLPSDRFSAERTGGSVSTLTIQRTQQEDSAVYLCASSTGALSTEAFFGQGTRLTVV.

The chain combines TRBV13 with TRBJ2-3; D may be TRBD1 (6 bases). Per the germline V gene, CDR1 is PRHDT and CDR2 is FYEKMQ (reference sequence). The CDR3 consists of 18 residues. Trimming removed 1 base at V and 3 bases at J, with 20 bases between. CDR3: CASSLAYGEAGDTDTQYF. CDR3 in DNA: TGTGCCAGCAGCTTAGCATACGGTGAGGCAGGGGATACAGATACGCAGTATTTT.

The rearrangement joins TRBV30 to TRBJ2-3; a possible D gene is TRBD1 (6 bases). The CDR3 loop spans 14 amino acids. V was cut by 0 bases and J by 6 bases, with 13 bases left in between. Per the germline V gene, CDR1 is GTSNPN and CDR2 is SVGIG (reference sequence). CDR3 DNA: TGTGCCTGGAGTGTAAAGGGGGTGGGGGATACGCAGTATTTT. Its protein product is CAWSVKGVGDTQYF.

V gene TRBV2 combines with J gene TRBJ1-2; 7 positions agree with TRBD1. The CDR3 runs to 17 residues. The germline V gene encodes CDR1 SNHLY and CDR2 FYNNEI. The J segment lost 4 bases and the V segment lost 1 base, leaving 12 bases of the junction unmatched. The CDR3 DNA reads TGTGCCAGCAGTGAAGAGAGGGGGCAGGGCGGCCCCTATGGCTACACCTTC. Translation: CASSEERGQGGPYGYTF. Drawing the rest from reference TRBV2 and TRBJ1-2, the complete variable domain is EPEVTQTPSHQVTQMGQEVILRCVPISNHLYFYWYRQILGQKVEFLVSFYNNEISEKSEIFDDQFSVERPDGSNFTLKIRSTKLEDSAMYFCASSEERGQGGPYGYTFGSGTRLTVV.